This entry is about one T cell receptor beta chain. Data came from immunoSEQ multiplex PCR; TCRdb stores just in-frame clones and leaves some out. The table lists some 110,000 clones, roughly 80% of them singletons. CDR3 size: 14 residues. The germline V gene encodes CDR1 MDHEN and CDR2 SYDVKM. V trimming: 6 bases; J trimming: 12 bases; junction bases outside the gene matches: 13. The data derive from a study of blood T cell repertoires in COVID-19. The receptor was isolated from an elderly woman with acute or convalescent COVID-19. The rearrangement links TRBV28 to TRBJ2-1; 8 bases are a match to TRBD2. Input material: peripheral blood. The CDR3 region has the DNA TGTGCCAGCAGAACGACAGGATTCGCGGGAGGGCAGTTCTTC. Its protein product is CASRTTGFAGGQFF.